These 5 T cell receptor beta chains were all obtained from the same sample, sequenced in a study of T cells in women clearing cervical HPV infection. Assay: immunoSEQ multiplex PCR; the TCRdb copy retains only in-frame clones and omits some. The sample totals roughly 36,000 clones. The specimen sequenced was blood buffy coat. These receptors all come from a woman aged 18-70 years with a cervical HPV16 infection that either progressed to CIN3+ or cleared (not recorded which).

As regards this clone: The read ends 3 residues shy of where the CDR3 ends; the end is completed using the germline J gene. The chain recombines TRBV14 with TRBJ2-7; 9 bases match TRBD2. Per germline, CDR1 SGHDN and CDR2 FVKESK. The CDR3 runs 15 residues. Trimming removed 4 bases from V and 6 bases from J; junction bases left unmatched: 10. CDR3 loop: CASSPYIAGVSEQYF. Partial CDR3 DNA: TGTGCCAGCAGCCCCTATATAGCGGGAGTAAGCGAG.

About this clone itself: Read data end 3 residues before the CDR3 end; the end is taken from the germline J gene. This sequence joins TRBV30 and TRBJ1-2, with a possible D match to TRBD1 (6 bases). The length of the CDR3 is 11 residues. Germline V gives CDR1 GTSNPN, CDR2 SVGIG (reference sequence). The sequenced part of the CDR3 DNA is TGTGCCTGGAGTACTACAGGGCGC. Amino acid sequence: CAWSTTGR. The full CDR3 is CAWSTTGRYTF. Filled out from reference TRBV30 and TRBJ1-2, the complete variable domain reads SQTIHQWPATLVQPVGSPLSLECTVEGTSNPNLYWYRQAAGRGLQLLFYSVGIGQISSEVPQNLSASRPQDRQFILSSKKLLLSDSGFYLCAWSTTGRYTFGSGTRLTVV.

About this clone: With the read ending 3 residues before the CDR3 end, the germline J gene is used to fill in that end. The chain combines TRBV30 with TRBJ2-1, with TRBD2 matching over 11 bases. The CDR3 has 18 residues. V shed 4 bases, J shed 0 bases, and the junction held 11 bases outside the gene matches. Germline CDR1 GTSNPN, CDR2 SVGIG (reference sequence). CDR3 in amino acids: CAWISTSGSPSSYNEQFF. CDR3 DNA (partial): TGTGCCTGGATCAGTACTAGCGGGAGCCCGAGCTCCTACAATGAG.

Comment on this clone: Read coverage stops 3 residues before the CDR3 terminus; the germline J gene supplies the remainder. The genes are TRBV5-1 and TRBJ2-1; TRBD1 agrees at 11 bases. Germline CDR1 is SGHRS and CDR2 is YFSETQ. This CDR3 is 15 amino acids long. Trimming at V came to 0 bases and at J to 5 bases, leaving 1 base not matched to a gene. CDR3: CASSLGDRGNNEQFF. CDR3 DNA (partial): TGCGCCAGCAGCTTGGGGGACAGGGGGAACAATGAG.

Of note for this clone: The observed sequence ends 3 residues before the CDR3 terminus, with the missing tail filled in from the germline J gene. The gene calls are TRBV10-1 and TRBJ2-7, with TRBD1 as a possible D gene (6 bases). The V gene lost 0 bases and the J gene lost 0 bases, with 6 bases spanning the gap. The CDR3 covers 14 residues. The germline gives CDR1 WNHNN, CDR2 SYGVQD (reference sequence). The sequenced part of the CDR3 DNA is TGCGCCAGCAGTGAGTCGACAGGCTCCTACGAG. It specifies CASSESTGSYE. The complete CDR3 reads CASSESTGSYEQYF.